This TCR beta chain originates from a study of OX40 agonist ivuxolimab in advanced cancers. Background on the whole study: Ivuxolimab was an agonistic, fully human IgG2 monoclonal antibody directed against OX40 (CD134), a costimulatory receptor. Among the approximately 50 dose-escalation patients, approximately 20 had hepatocellular carcinoma, 15 or so melanoma, 9 renal cell carcinoma and 9 head and neck cancer. Patients were allowed to have had prior anti-PD-1, anti-PD-L1 or anti-CTLA-4 therapy, and roughly 40% of the dose-escalation patients had been treated with checkpoint inhibitors. Intravenous ivuxolimab was administered to patients every 2 weeks at six dose levels: 0.01, 0.1, 0.3, 1.5, 3 and 10 mg/kg. In the dose-escalation cohort, 65% to 85% of patients were male, and the mean age was 60 years with a range of about 20 to 80. Partial responses were achieved by three dose-escalation patients, of whom one had hepatocellular carcinoma and two had cutaneous melanoma. The point of sequencing TCRbeta in the periphery was to test whether ivuxolimab changed TCR sequence diversity and drove clonal T-cell expansion. The paper covers the monotherapy dose-escalation part of the phase I ivuxolimab trial, which included N ≈ 50 patients.

A note on this clone: Its binding antigen is unknown. No qualities accompany the bases; no much larger clone lies one base away.

To sequence the TCRbeta CDR3 region, genomic DNA was isolated from the sorted cells. The immunoSEQ Assay was used for sequencing of TCRbeta CDR3 regions. TCRdb re-hosts the immuneACCESS table, in-frame sequences only. Its copies lack some clones; in the studies checked, an unresolved V gene accounts for under half of them, and the cause for the rest is not known. The sample has tens of thousands of clones on record, around four fifths of them singletons. The ten largest clones take up roughly 1.9% of the sample. Paper-wide results and their limitations: Low levels of normalized T-cell clonal expansion were also shown by some nonresponding patients. The antigen specificity of the peripheral T cells that underwent clonal expansion was not determined. In the 0.1-3.0 mg/kg groups, partial responders had among the lowest normalized peripheral clonal expansion, particularly in CD8+ T cells. At doses of 0.1 to 3.0 mg/kg, clonal expansion of both CD4+ and CD8+ T cells in blood was seen between baseline and week 6. After ivuxolimab, expanded clones were on average more numerous among CD8+ T cells than among CD4+ T cells.

Patients with autoimmune disease history or receiving systemic immunosuppression were excluded from the trial. Peripheral blood for TCR sequencing was drawn from every dose cohort at baseline, at cycle 4 day 1 and at cycle 7 day 1. Samples came from an open-label, multicenter, first-in-human phase I dose-escalation trial of ivuxolimab. Adults with locally advanced or metastatic melanoma, renal cell, hepatocellular, or head and neck squamous cell carcinoma were enrolled in the trial. CD4+ and CD8+ T cells were sorted separately from peripheral blood before TCR sequencing. The cysteine opens and the phenylalanine closes a CDR3 of 14 amino acids. Only the CDR3 portion is preserved as DNA: 42 bases, with reading frame beginning at the first base. After removal of 4 bases from V and 3 bases from J, the junction retains 7 bases not matched to a gene. Reading the germline V gene gives CDR1 SGDLS and CDR2 YYNGEE.

This TCR derives from an adult with an advanced solid tumor such as melanoma, head and neck, liver or kidney cancer. The rearranged segments are TRBV9 and TRBJ2-7, with 7 bases aligning to TRBD1. The sequences come from CD4+ or CD8+ T cells sorted from blood, collected in a trial of the OX40 agonist ivuxolimab. The CDR3: CASSPHRGNYEQYF. The DNA sequence is given as TGTGCCAGCAGCCCACACAGGGGTAACTACGAGCAGTACTTC.